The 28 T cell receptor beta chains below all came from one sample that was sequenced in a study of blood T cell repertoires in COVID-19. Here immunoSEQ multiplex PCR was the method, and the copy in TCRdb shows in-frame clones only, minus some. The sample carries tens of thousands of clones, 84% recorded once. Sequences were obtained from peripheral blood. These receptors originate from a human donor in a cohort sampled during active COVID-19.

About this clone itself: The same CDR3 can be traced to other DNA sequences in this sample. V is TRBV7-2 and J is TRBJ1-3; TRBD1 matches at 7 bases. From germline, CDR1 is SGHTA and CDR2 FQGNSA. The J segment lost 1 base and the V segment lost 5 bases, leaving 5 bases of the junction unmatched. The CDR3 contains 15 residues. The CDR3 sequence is CASSPRTGSGNTIYF. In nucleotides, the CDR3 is TGTGCCAGCAGCCCTAGGACAGGTTCTGGAAACACCATATATTTT.

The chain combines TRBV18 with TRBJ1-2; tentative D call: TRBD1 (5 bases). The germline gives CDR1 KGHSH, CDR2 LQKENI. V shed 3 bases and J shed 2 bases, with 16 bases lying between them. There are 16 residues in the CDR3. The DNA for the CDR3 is TGTGCCAGCTCACCTGCAGTAGCGGGGCTGAACTATGGCTACACCTTC. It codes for CASSPAVAGLNYGYTF.

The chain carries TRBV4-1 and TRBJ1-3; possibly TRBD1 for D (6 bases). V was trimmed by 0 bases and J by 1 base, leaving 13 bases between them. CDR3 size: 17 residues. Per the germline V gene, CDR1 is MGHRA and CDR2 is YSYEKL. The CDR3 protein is CASSQDRTVLSGNTIYF. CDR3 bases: TGCGCCAGCAGCCAAGATCGGACAGTCTTATCTGGAAACACCATATATTTT.

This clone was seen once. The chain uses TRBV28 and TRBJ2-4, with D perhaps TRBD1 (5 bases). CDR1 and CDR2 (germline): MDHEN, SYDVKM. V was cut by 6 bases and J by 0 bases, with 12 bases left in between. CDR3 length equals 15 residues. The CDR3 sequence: CASSLQGLAKNIQYF. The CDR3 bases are TGTGCCAGCAGCCTCCAGGGTCTAGCCAAAAACATTCAGTACTTC.

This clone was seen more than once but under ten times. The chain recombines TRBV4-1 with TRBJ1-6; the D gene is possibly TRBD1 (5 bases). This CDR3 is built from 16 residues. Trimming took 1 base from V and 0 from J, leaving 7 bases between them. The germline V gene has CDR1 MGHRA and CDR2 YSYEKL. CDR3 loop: CASSQGQRSYNSPLHF. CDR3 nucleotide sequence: TGCGCCAGCAGCCAAGGACAGCGCTCCTATAATTCACCCCTCCACTTT.

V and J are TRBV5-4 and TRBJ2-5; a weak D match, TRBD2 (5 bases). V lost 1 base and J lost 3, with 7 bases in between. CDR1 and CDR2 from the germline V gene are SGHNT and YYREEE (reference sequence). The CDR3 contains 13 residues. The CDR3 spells CASSLLREETQYF. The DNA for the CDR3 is TGTGCCAGCAGCTTGTTGCGGGAAGAGACCCAGTACTTC.

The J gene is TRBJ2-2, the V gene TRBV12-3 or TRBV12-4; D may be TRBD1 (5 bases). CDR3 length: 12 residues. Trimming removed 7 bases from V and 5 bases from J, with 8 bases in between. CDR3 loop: CASTSGTGELFF. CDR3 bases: TGTGCCAGCACCTCAGGGACCGGGGAGCTGTTTTTT.

CDR3 loop: CASSSKSLAGGINEQFF. The DNA for the CDR3 is TGTGCCAGCAGCTCGAAAAGTCTAGCGGGGGGGATCAATGAGCAGTTCTTC. The chain has TRBV5-4 and TRBJ2-1, with TRBD2 identical over 12 bases. Germline V gene lookup returns CDR1 SGHNT and CDR2 YYREEE (reference sequence). V lost 3 bases, J lost 6 bases, and 10 bases stayed unmatched. The CDR3 is made up of 17 amino acids.

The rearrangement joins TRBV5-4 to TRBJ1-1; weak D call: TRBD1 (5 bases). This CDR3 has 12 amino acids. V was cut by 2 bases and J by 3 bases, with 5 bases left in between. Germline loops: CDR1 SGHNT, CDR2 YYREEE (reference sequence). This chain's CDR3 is CASSLGDTEAFF. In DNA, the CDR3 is TGTGCCAGCAGCTTAGGGGACACTGAAGCTTTCTTT.

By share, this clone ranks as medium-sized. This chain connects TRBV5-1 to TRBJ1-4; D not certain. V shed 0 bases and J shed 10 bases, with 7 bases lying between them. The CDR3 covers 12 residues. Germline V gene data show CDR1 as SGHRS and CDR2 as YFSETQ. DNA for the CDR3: TGCGCCAGCAGCTTGGCCGAGGGAAAACTGTTTTTT. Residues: CASSLAEGKLFF.

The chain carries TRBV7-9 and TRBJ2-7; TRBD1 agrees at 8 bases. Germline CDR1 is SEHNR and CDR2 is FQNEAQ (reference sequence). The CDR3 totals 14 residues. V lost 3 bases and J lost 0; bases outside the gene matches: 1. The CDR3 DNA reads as TGTGCCAGCAGCTTCGACAGGGGCTCCTACGAGCAGTACTTC. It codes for CASSFDRGSYEQYF.

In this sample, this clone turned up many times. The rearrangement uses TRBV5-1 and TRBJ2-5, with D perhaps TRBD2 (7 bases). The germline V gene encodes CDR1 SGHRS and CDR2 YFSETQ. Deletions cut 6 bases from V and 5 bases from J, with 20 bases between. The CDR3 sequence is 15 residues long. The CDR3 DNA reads TGCGCCAGCACTCCCTGGGGGGGCCCTTTGGAGACCCAGTACTTC. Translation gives CASTPWGGPLETQYF.

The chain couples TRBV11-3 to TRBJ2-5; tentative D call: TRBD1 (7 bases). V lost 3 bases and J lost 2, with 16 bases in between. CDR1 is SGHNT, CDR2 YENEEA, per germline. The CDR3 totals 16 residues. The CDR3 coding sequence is TGTGCCAGCAGCTTTTGGGGGCGGGACAGTCAAGAGACCCAGTACTTC. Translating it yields CASSFWGRDSQETQYF.

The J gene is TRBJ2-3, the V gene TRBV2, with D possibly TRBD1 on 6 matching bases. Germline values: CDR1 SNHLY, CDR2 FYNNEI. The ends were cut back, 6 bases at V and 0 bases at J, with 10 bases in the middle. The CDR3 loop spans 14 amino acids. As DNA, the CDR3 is TGTGCCAGCAGCACGGACAGTAGCACAGATACGCAGTATTTT. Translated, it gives CASSTDSSTDTQYF.

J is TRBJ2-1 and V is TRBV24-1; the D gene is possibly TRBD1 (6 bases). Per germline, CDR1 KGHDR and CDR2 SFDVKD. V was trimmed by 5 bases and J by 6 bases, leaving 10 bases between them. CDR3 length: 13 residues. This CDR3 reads CATSVAGVNEQFF. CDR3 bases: TGTGCCACCAGTGTTGCAGGGGTCAATGAGCAGTTCTTC.

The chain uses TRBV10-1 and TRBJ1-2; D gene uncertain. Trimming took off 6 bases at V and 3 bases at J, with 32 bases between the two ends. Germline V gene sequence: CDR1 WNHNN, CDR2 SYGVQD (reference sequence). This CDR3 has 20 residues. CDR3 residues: CASRLTSLLAKIETYYGYTF. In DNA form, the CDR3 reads TGCGCCAGCAGGCTTACTTCTCTTTTGGCCAAGATCGAGACATACTATGGCTACACCTTC.

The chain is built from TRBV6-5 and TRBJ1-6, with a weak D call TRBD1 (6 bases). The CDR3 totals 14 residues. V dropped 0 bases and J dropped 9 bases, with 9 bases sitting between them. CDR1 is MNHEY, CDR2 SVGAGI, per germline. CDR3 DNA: TGTGCCAGCAGTTACTCCGGACAGTTTTCACCCCTCCACTTT. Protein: CASSYSGQFSPLHF.

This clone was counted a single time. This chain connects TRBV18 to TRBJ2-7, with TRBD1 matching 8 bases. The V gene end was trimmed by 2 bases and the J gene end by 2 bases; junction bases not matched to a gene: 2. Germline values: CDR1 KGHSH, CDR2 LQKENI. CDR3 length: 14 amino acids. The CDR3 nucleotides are TGTGCCAGCTCACCAGGGACAGGAACCTACGAGCAGTACTTC. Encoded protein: CASSPGTGTYEQYF.

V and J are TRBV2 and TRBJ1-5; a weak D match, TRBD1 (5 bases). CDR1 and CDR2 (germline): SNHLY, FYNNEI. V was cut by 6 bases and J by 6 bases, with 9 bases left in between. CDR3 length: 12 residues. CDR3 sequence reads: CASRGQGQPQHF. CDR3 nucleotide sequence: TGTGCCAGCAGGGGTCAGGGTCAGCCCCAGCATTTT.

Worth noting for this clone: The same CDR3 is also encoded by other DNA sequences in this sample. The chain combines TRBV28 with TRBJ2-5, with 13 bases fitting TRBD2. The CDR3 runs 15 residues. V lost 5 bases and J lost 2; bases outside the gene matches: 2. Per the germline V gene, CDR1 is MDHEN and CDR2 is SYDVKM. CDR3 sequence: CASSRTSGGQETQYF. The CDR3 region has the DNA TGTGCCAGCAGTCGGACTAGCGGGGGACAAGAGACCCAGTACTTC.

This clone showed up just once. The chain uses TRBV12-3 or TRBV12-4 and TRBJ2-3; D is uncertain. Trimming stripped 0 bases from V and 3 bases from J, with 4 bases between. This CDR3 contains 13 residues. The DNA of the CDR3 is TGTGCCAGCAGTTTAGCCAGGACAGATACGCAGTATTTT. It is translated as CASSLARTDTQYF.

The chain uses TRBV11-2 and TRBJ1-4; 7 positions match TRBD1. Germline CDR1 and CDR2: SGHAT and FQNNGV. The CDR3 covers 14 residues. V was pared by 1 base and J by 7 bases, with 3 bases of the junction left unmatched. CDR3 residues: CASSLAGGGEKLFF. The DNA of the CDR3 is TGTGCCAGCAGCTTAGCAGGGGGAGGTGAAAAACTGTTTTTT.

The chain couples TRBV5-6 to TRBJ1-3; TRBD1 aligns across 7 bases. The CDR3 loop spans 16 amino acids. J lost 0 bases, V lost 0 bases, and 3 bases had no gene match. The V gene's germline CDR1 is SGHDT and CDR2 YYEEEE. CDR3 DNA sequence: TGTGCCAGCAGCTTGGTCAACAGGGGCTCTGGAAACACCATATATTTT. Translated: CASSLVNRGSGNTIYF.

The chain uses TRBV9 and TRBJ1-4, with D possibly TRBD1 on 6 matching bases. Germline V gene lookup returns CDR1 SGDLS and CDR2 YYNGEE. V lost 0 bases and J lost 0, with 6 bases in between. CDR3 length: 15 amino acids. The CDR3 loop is CASSVGTATNEKLFF. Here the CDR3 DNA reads TGTGCCAGCAGCGTAGGGACAGCAACTAATGAAAAACTGTTTTTT.

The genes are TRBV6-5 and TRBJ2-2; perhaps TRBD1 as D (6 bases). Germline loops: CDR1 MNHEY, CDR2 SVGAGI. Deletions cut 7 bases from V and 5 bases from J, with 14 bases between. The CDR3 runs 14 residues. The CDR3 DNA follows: TGTGCCAGCACCCTACAGGGCTTTACCGGGGAGCTGTTTTTT. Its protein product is CASTLQGFTGELFF.

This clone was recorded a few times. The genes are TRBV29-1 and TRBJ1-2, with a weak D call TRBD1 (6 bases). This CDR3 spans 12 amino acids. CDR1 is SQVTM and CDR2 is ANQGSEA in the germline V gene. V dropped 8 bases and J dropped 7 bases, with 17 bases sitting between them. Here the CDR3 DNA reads TGCAGCATACCCAGGGGCCGGGGTGGCTACACCTTC. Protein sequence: CSIPRGRGGYTF.

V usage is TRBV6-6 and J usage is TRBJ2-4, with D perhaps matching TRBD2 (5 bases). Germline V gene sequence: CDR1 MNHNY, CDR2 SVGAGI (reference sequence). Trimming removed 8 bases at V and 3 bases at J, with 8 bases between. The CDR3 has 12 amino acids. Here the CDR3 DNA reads TGTGCCAGCGAGGGTAGCAAAAACATTCAGTACTTC. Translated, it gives CASEGSKNIQYF.

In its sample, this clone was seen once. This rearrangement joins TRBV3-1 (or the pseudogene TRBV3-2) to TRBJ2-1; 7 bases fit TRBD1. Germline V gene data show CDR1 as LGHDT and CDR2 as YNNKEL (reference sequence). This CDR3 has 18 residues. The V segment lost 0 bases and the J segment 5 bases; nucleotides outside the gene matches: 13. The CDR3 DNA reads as TGTGCCAGCAGCCAAGATCGCCAACGCGGACAGGACAACAATGAGCAGTTCTTC. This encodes CASSQDRQRGQDNNEQFF.